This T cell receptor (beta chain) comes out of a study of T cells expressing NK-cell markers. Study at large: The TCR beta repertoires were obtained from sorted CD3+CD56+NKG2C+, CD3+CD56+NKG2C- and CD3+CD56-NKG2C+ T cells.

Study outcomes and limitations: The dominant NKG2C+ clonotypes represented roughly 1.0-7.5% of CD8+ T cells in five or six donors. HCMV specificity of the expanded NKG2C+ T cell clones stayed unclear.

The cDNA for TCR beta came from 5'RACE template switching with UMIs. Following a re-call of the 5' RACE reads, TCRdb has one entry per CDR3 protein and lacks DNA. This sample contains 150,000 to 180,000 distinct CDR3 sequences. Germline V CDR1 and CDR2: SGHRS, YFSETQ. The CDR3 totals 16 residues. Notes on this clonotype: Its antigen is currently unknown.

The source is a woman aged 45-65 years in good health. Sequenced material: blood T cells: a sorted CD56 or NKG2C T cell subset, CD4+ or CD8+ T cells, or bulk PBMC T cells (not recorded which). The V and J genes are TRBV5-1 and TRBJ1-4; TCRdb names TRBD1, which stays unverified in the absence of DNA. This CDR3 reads CASSLGQGSTNEKLFF.